The clone carrying this T cell receptor (beta chain) was detected once. Participant age was roughly 18 to 89 years, and participants resided in about 25 US areas. Original methodology: Nucleated cell number was recorded as an estimate derived from reference gene primer amplification. Measured with immunoSEQ multiplex PCR; TCRdb has only the in-frame clones, and not every one. From that table come the V and J calls and clone size; the DNA was used to work out D and trimming. The sample gives roughly 250,000 clones, 80% to 90% of which show up once; under 2.5% is in the top ten. The CDR3 sequence is 14 residues long. J was trimmed by 4 bases and V by 5 bases; bases with no gene match: 6. Germline V gene sequence: CDR1 SEHNR, CDR2 FQNEAQ (reference sequence). This sample is part of a study of blood T cell repertoires in COVID-19.

The sequencing sample was made of PBMCs or T cells enriched from blood (not recorded which). This clonotype originated in a woman aged 45-65 years who had recovered from COVID-19. V is TRBV7-9 and J is TRBJ1-2, with 8 nucleotides matching TRBD1. In DNA form, the CDR3 reads TGTGCCAGCAGCCGAAGACAGGGGACCTATGGCTACACCTTC. Amino acids: CASSRRQGTYGYTF.